A single sample is the source of the 13 T cell receptor beta chains below, sequenced in a study of T cells in localized non-small cell lung cancer. The data were produced by immunoSEQ multiplex PCR, yet TCRdb's version contains in-frame clones alone and is incomplete. The table records around 20,000 clones, roughly nine tenths of them present only once. The starting material was peripheral blood, obtained before any cancer treatment. The receptors derive from a woman aged 40-70 years with stage I lung adenocarcinoma.

V usage is TRBV6-1 and J usage is TRBJ2-3; no firm D call. CDR1 MNHNS and CDR2 SASEGT come from the germline V gene. The CDR3 is 13 amino acids. V was shortened by 8 bases and J by 2 bases, with 11 bases between the two germline ends. The DNA of the CDR3 is TGTGCCAGCTCCGATCGGAACACAGATACGCAGTATTTT. Protein: CASSDRNTDTQYF.

The chain uses TRBV19 and TRBJ1-3; D is unresolved. The CDR3 sequence is 15 residues long. Trimming left V 4 bases short and J 1 base short, with 11 bases between. Germline V gene lookup returns CDR1 LNHDA and CDR2 SQIVND (reference sequence). DNA for the CDR3: TGTGCCAGTAGTACCAGTGGCAGTTCTGGAAACACCATATATTTT. Encoded protein: CASSTSGSSGNTIYF.

V usage is TRBV19 and J usage is TRBJ1-4; D unclear. Germline assignment: CDR1 LNHDA and CDR2 SQIVND (reference sequence). The CDR3 has 14 amino acids. Trimming cost V 6 bases and J 5 bases, with 13 bases left between them. CDR3 sequence reads: CASSKQRDNEKLFF. CDR3 DNA: TGTGCCAGTAGCAAGCAGCGTGACAATGAAAAACTGTTTTTT.

The rearrangement joins TRBV4-2 to TRBJ1-3, with 10 positions matching TRBD1. Germline CDR1 and CDR2: LGHNA and YNFKEQ. V dropped 1 base and J dropped 7; count of bases not matched to a gene: 4. The CDR3 length is 15 residues. DNA for the CDR3: TGTGCCAGCAGCCAAGGGTGGACAGGGGGGAACACCATATATTTT. Its translation is CASSQGWTGGNTIYF.

This clone was counted only a few times. The chain joins TRBV7-9 to TRBJ1-6; D unresolved. V lost 5 bases and J 10 bases, leaving 12 bases between the germline ends. Per the germline V gene, CDR1 is SEHNR and CDR2 is FQNEAQ (reference sequence). The CDR3 runs 13 residues. CDR3 in amino acids: CASSEGRVSPLHF. The CDR3 DNA follows: TGTGCCAGCAGCGAAGGTCGGGTATCACCCCTCCACTTT.

The genes are TRBV7-2 and TRBJ2-6; D is uncertain. This CDR3 has 14 residues. Per germline, CDR1 SGHTA and CDR2 FQGNSA. V lost 0 bases and J lost 4, with 4 bases in between. CDR3 sequence reads: CASSLAQGANVLTF. CDR3 nucleotides: TGTGCCAGCAGCTTAGCGCAAGGGGCCAACGTCCTGACTTTC.

About this clone: The junction departs from germline at one end; a sequencing error may be responsible. The rearrangement uses TRBV5-3 and TRBJ2-7, with unresolved D. TRBV5-3 is an ORF for which the function is uncertain. This CDR3 has 12 residues. CDR3 region: CASSSRRNEQYF. CDR3 coding DNA: TGTGCCAGCAGCTCCCGCCGAAACGAGCAGTACTTC.

This clone is termed large. V usage is TRBV6-4 and J usage is TRBJ1-5; D may be TRBD1 (5 bases). V lost 6 bases and J 2 bases, leaving 11 bases between the germline ends. Germline V gene sequence: CDR1 MRHNA, CDR2 SNTAGT. There are 14 residues in the CDR3. The chain's CDR3 is CASSREVGNQPQHF. In DNA, the CDR3 is TGTGCCAGCAGCAGGGAGGTCGGCAATCAGCCCCAGCATTTT.

The chain recombines TRBV18 with TRBJ2-1; D gene unclear. V gave up 1 base and J gave up 0 bases, with 10 bases separating them. This CDR3 has 16 amino acids. Per the germline V gene, CDR1 is KGHSH and CDR2 is LQKENI. The CDR3, as DNA: TGTGCCAGCTCACCACGAGAGCGCTTCTCCTACAATGAGCAGTTCTTC. Amino acid sequence: CASSPRERFSYNEQFF.

V is TRBV14 and J is TRBJ2-7, with TRBD1 as a possible D gene (6 bases). CDR1 and CDR2 (germline): SGHDN, FVKESK. The CDR3 is made up of 14 amino acids. The V gene lost 4 bases and the J gene lost 2 bases, with 12 bases spanning the gap. CDR3 coding DNA: TGTGCCAGCAGCCCTTGGGACACCACCTACGAGCAGTACTTC. Translation gives CASSPWDTTYEQYF. The full variable domain, completed using reference TRBV14 and TRBJ2-7, is EAGVTQFPSHSVIEKGQTVTLRCDPISGHDNLYWYRRVMGKEIKFLLHFVKESKQDESGMPNNRFLAERTGGTYSTLKVQPAELEDSGVYFCASSPWDTTYEQYFGPGTRLTVT.

The V call is TRBV7-9, the J call TRBJ1-4; the match to TRBD1 covers 7 bases. Germline V gene data show CDR1 as SEHNR and CDR2 as FQNEAQ (reference sequence). The CDR3 has 16 residues. V was pared by 3 bases and J by 5 bases, with 9 bases of the junction left unmatched. CDR3 amino acids: CASSLGRQGANEKLFF. The CDR3 DNA is TGTGCCAGCAGCTTGGGAAGACAGGGAGCAAATGAAAAACTGTTTTTT.

V is TRBV19 and J is TRBJ1-5, with a tentative D call TRBD1 (5 bases). V was cut by 7 bases and J by 0 bases, with 19 bases left in between. CDR3 length equals 17 residues. Germline CDR1 reads LNHDA; CDR2 reads SQIVND (reference sequence). The CDR3 sequence: CASTPFVGAYSNQPQHF. The CDR3 DNA reads TGTGCCAGTACCCCCTTCGTTGGGGCGTATAGCAATCAGCCCCAGCATTTT. The full variable domain, its missing parts supplied by reference TRBV19 and TRBJ1-5, is DGGITQSPKYLFRKEGQNVTLSCEQNLNHDAMYWYRQDPGQGLRLIYYSQIVNDFQKGDIAEGYSVSREKKESFPLTVTSAQKNPTAFYLCASTPFVGAYSNQPQHFGDGTRLSIL.

The rearrangement uses TRBV6-5 and TRBJ1-1, with TRBD1 identical over 8 bases. This CDR3 region has 14 residues. The ends lost 6 bases at V and 0 bases at J; junction bases unmatched: 3. Germline V gene sequence: CDR1 MNHEY, CDR2 SVGAGI. The CDR3 coding sequence is TGTGCCAGCAGCCGGGGACAGGTGAACACTGAAGCTTTCTTT. Protein sequence: CASSRGQVNTEAFF.